This T cell receptor beta chain was identified during a study of cytomegalovirus exposure and HLA in healthy donors. Whole-study findings and limits: Rates of TCR association differed by HLA locus in a later analysis, with DRB1 highest and HLA-C lowest.

Points on this clone: The antigen remains undetermined.

Researchers ran the PCR with 60 Vbeta and 13 Jbeta primers. Libraries were prepared by immunoSEQ multiplex PCR; TCRdb keeps only in-frame clonotypes and omits some of them. Among over 110,000 clones, around 79% were seen once, and the ten largest hold around 3%. There are 13 residues in the CDR3. The ends were cut back, 5 bases at V and 6 bases at J, with 14 bases in the middle. Germline CDR1 reads SGHDN; CDR2 reads FVKESK. The sequence derives from a female donor in good health and CMV-seronegative. The sequenced material came from PBMCs. This chain links TRBV14 with TRBJ2-7; possible D gene TRBD2, 5 bases. The CDR3 protein is CASSANREAEQYF. CDR3 DNA: TGTGCCAGCAGCGCTAATCGGGAAGCCGAGCAGTACTTC.